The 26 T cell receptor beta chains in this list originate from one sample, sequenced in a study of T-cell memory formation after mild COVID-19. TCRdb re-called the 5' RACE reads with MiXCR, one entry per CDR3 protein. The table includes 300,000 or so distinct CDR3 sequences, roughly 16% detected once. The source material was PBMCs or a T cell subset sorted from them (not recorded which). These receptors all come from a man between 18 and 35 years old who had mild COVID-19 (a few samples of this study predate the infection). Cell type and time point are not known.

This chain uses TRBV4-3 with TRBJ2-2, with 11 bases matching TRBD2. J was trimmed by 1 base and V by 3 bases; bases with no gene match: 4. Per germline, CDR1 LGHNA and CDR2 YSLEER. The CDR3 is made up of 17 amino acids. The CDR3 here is CASSQYLAGGNTGELFF. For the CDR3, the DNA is TGCGCCAGCAGCCAGTACCTAGCGGGGGGGAACACCGGGGAGCTGTTTTTT.

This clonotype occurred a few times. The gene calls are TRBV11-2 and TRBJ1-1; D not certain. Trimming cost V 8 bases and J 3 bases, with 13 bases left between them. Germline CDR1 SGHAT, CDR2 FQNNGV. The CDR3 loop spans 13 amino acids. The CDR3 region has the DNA TGTGCCAGCTCGGCTTTGAGGGACACTGAAGCTTTCTTT. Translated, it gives CASSALRDTEAFF.

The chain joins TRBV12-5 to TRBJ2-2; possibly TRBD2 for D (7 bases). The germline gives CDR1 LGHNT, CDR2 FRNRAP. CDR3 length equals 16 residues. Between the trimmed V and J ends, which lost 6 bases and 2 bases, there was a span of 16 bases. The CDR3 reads CASGHPGGRNTGELFF. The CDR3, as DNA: TGTGCTAGTGGCCACCCGGGGGGCAGAAACACCGGGGAGCTGTTTTTT.

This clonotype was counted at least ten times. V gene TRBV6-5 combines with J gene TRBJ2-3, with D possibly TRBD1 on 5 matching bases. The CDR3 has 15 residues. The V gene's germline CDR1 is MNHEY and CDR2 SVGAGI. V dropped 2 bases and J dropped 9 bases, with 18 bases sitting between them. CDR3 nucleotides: TGTGCCAGCAGTTACGCTCTACCTAGAACAGGCACGCAGTATTTT. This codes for CASSYALPRTGTQYF.

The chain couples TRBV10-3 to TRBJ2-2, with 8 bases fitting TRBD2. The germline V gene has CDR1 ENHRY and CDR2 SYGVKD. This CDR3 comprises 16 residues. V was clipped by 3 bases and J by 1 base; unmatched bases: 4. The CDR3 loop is CAISDRLAGNTGELFF. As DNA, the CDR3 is TGTGCCATCAGTGATCGGCTAGCGGGGAACACCGGGGAGCTGTTTTTT.

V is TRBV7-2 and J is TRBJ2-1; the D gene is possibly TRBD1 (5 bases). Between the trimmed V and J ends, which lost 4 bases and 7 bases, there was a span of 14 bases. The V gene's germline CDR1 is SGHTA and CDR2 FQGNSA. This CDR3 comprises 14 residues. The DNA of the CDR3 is TGTGCCAGCAGCTATAACGCAGGGTGGAATGAGCAGTTCTTC. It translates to CASSYNAGWNEQFF.

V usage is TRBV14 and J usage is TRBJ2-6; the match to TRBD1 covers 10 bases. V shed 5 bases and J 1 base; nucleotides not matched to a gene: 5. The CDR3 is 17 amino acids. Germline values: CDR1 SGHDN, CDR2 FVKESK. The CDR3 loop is CASSVRDRGSGANVLTF. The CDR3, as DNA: TGTGCCAGCAGCGTCCGGGACAGGGGATCTGGGGCCAACGTCCTGACTTTC.

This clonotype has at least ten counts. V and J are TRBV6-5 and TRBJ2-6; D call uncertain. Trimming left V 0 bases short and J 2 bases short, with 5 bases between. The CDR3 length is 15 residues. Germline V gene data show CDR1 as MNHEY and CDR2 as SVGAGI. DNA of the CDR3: TGTGCCAGCAGTTACTCCGGACCTGGGGCCAACGTCCTGACTTTC. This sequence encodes CASSYSGPGANVLTF.

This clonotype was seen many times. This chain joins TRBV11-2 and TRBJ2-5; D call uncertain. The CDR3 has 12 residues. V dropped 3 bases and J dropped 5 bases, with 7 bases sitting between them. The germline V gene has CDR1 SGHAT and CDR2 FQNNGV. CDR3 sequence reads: CASSLDRETQYF. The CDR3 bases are TGTGCCAGCAGCTTGGATAGGGAGACCCAGTACTTC.

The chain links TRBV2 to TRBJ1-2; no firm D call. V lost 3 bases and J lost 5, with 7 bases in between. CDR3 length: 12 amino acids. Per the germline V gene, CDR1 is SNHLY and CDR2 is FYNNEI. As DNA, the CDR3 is TGTGCCAGCAGTGAGGAGGGTTATGGCTACACCTTC. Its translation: CASSEEGYGYTF. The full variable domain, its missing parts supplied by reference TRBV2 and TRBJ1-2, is EPEVTQTPSHQVTQMGQEVILRCVPISNHLYFYWYRQILGQKVEFLVSFYNNEISEKSEIFDDQFSVERPDGSNFTLKIRSTKLEDSAMYFCASSEEGYGYTFGSGTRLTVV.

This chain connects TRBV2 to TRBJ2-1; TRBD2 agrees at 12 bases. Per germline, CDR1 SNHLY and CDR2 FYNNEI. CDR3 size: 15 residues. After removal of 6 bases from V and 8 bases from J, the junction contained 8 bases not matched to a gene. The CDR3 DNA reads TGTGCCAGCAGGGGACTAGCGGGTGTGGGGGATGAGCAGTTCTTC. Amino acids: CASRGLAGVGDEQFF.

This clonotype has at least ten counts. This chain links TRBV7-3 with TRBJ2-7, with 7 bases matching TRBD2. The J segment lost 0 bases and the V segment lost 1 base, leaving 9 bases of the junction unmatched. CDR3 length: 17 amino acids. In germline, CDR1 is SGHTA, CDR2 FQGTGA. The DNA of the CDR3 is TGTGCCAGCAGCTTAATGTATTACGGCGGGGGCTCCTACGAGCAGTACTTC. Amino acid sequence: CASSLMYYGGGSYEQYF.

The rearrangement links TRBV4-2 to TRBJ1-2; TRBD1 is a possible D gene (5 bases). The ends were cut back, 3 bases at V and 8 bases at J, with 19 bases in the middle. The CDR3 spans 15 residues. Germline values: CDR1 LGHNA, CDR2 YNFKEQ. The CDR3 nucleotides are TGTGCCAGCAGCCAGATTAGAGATCCAGGGTACGGCTACACCTTC. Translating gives CASSQIRDPGYGYTF.

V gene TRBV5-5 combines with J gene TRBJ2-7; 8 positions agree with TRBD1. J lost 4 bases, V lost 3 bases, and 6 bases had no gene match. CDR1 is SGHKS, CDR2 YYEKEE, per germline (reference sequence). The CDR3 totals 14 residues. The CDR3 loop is CASSSGTGQYEQYF. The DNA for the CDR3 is TGTGCCAGCAGCTCGGGGACAGGACAGTACGAGCAGTACTTC.

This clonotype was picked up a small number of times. In DNA, the CDR3 is TGCGCCAGCAGCCAATACAAGGGTGGGCACACTGAAGCTTTCTTT. It is translated as CASSQYKGGHTEAFF. The V gene is TRBV4-3, the J gene TRBJ1-1; no clear D gene. Trimming shortened V by 2 bases and J by 3 bases, and 13 bases separated the two germline ends. This CDR3 spans 15 amino acids. CDR1 and CDR2 (germline): LGHNA, YSLEER.

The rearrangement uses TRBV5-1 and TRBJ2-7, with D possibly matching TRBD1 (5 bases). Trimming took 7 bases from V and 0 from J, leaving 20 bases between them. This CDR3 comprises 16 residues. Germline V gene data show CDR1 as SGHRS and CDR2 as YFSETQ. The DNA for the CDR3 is TGCGCCAGCCCCCGGTGTTCAGGGTATATCTCCTACGAGCAGTACGTC. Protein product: CASPRCSGYISYEQYV.

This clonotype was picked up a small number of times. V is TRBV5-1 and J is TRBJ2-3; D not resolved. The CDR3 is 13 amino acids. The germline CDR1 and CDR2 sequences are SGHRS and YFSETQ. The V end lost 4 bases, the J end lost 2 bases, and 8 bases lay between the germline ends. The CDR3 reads CASSGVITDTQYF. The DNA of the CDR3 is TGCGCCAGCAGCGGGGTAATCACAGATACGCAGTATTTT.

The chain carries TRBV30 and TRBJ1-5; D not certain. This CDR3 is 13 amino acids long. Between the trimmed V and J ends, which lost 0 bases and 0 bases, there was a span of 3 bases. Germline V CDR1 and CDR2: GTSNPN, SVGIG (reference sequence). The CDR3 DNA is TGTGCCTGGAGTGTAAATAGCAATCAGCCCCAGCATTTT. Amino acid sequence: CAWSVNSNQPQHF.

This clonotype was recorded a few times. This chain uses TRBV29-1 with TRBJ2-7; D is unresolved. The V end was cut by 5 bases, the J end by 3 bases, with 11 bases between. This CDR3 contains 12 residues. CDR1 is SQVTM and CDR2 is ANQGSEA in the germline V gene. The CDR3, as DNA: TGCAGCGTTTTTTTCACAGACTACGAGCAGTACTTC. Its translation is CSVFFTDYEQYF.

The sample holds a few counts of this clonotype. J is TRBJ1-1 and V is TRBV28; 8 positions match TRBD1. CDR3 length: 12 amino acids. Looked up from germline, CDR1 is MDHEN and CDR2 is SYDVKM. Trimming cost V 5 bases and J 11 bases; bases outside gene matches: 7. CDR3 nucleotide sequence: TGTGCCAGCAGTCTCCGGACAGGGAGCGCTTTCTTT. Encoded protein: CASSLRTGSAFF.

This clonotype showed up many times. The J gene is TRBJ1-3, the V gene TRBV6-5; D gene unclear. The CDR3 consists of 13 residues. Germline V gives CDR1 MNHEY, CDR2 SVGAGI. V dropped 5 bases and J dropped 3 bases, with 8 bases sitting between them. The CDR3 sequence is CASSPEVGNTIYF. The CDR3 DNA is TGTGCCAGCAGTCCAGAAGTTGGAAACACCATATATTTT.

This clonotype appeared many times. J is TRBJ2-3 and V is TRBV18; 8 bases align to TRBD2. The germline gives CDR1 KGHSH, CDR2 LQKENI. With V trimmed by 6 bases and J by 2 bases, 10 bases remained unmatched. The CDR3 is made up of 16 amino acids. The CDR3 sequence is CASSPTSATTTDTQYF. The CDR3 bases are TGTGCCAGCTCGCCGACTAGCGCCACCACCACAGATACGCAGTATTTT.

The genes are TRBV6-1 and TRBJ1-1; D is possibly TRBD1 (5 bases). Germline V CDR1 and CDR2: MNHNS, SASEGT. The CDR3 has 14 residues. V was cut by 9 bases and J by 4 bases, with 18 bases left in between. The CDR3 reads CASGNRLLGTEAFF. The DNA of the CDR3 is TGTGCCAGTGGGAACAGGTTATTGGGCACTGAAGCTTTCTTT.

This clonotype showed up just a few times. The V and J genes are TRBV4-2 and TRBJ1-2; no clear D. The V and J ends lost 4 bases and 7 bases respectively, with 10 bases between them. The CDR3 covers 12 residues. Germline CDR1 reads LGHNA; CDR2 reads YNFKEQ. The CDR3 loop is CASSLGEGGYTF. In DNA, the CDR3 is TGTGCCAGCAGCCTGGGAGAGGGTGGCTACACCTTC.

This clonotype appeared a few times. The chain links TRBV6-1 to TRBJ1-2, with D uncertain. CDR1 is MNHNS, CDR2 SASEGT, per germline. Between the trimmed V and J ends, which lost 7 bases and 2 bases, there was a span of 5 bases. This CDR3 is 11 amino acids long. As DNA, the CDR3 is TGTGCCAGCACTGTGAACTATGGCTACACCTTC. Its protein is CASTVNYGYTF.

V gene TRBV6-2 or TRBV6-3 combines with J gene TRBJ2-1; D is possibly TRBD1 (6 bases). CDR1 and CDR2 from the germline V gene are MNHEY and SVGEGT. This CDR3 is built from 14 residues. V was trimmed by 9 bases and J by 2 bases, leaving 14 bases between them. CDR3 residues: CASSLGQPYNEQFF. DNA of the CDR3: TGTGCCAGTTCACTCGGACAGCCCTACAATGAGCAGTTCTTC.